The TCR beta chain described here comes from a study of T cell responses to AZD1222 COVID-19 vaccine. Profiled with immunoSEQ multiplex PCR; TCRdb holds only in-frame clones, not every one. The sample lists approximately 120,000 clones, 93% occurring once. V dropped 0 bases and J dropped 0 bases, with 11 bases sitting between them. Germline V gene lookup returns CDR1 SGDLS and CDR2 YYNGEE. This CDR3 contains 16 residues. The TCR originated in an adult in good health. The chain combines TRBV9 with TRBJ2-3; weak D call: TRBD2 (5 bases). The input for sequencing was peripheral blood, taken on day 0 of AZD1222 vaccination. CDR3 protein: CASSVVEEDSTDTQYF. Written as DNA, the CDR3 is TGTGCCAGCAGCGTAGTTGAGGAGGATAGCACAGATACGCAGTATTTT.